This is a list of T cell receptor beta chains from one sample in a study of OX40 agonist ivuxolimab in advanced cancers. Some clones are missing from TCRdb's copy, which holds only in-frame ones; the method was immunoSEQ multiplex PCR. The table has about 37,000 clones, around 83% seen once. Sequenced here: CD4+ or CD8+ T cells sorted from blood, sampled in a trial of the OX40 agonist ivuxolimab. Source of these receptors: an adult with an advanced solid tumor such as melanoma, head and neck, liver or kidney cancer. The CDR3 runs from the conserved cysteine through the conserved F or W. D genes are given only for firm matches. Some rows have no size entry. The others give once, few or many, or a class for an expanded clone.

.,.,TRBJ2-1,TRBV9,CASSIRGREQFF,TGTGCCAGCAGCATCAGGGGTCGCGAGCAGTTCTTC
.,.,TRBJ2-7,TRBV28,CASSLKWAPYEQYF,TGTGCCAGCAGTTTGAAATGGGCCCCCTACGAGCAGTACTTC
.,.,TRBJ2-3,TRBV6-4,CASSGDGSTDTQYF,TGTGCCAGCAGTGGGGACGGTAGCACAGATACGCAGTATTTT
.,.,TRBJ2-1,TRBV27,CASSLDDRSEQFF,TGTGCCAGCAGTTTAGATGACAGGAGTGAGCAGTTCTTC
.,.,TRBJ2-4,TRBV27,CASSLAAKNIQYF,TGTGCCAGCAGTTTAGCGGCCAAAAACATTCAGTACTTC
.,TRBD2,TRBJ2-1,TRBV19,CASRERGPYNEQFF,TGTGCCAGTAGGGAGCGGGGGCCCTACAATGAGCAGTTCTTC
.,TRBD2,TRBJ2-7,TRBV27,CASSFGLAAYEQYF,TGTGCCAGCAGCTTTGGACTAGCGGCTTACGAGCAGTACTTC
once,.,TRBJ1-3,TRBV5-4,CASSQVDADSGNTIYF,TGTGCCAGCAGCCAAGTGGACGCAGACTCTGGAAACACCATATATTTT
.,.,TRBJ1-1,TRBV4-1,CASSHVSTEAFF,TGCGCCAGCAGCCACGTGAGCACTGAAGCTTTCTTT
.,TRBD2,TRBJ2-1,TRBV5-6,CASSSYSGTSGWSGLF,TGTGCCAGCAGCTCATATTCCGGGACTAGCGGTTGGTCCGGTCTCTTC